These 16 T cell receptor beta chains were all obtained from the same sample, sequenced in a study of T-cell memory formation after mild COVID-19. MiXCR, run by TCRdb on the 5' RACE reads, gives a single entry per CDR3 protein. The profile shows over 70,000 distinct CDR3 sequences, roughly 16% of them singletons. The sample was PBMCs or a T cell subset sorted from them (not recorded which). Every receptor here comes from a man aged 18 to 35 who had mild COVID-19 (a few samples of this study predate the infection). Cell type and time point are not known.

The chain is built from TRBV7-9 and TRBJ1-5, with a possible D match to TRBD1 (6 bases). Germline CDR1 is SEHNR and CDR2 is FQNEAQ (reference sequence). This CDR3 is built from 16 residues. With 3 bases removed from V and 1 base from J, the gap between germline ends came to 13 bases. The CDR3 loop reads CASSLEGTKSNQPQHF. CDR3 coding DNA: TGTGCCAGCAGCTTGGAGGGGACAAAAAGCAATCAGCCCCAGCATTTT.

This clonotype has more than one count but fewer than ten. The J gene is TRBJ1-5, the V gene TRBV4-1; D may be TRBD1 (6 bases). Germline values: CDR1 MGHRA, CDR2 YSYEKL. Trimming left V 0 bases short and J 11 bases short, with 20 bases between. This CDR3 is built from 16 residues. The CDR3 DNA follows: TGCGCCAGCAGCCAAGAAGGGAGCGGACCGGAGGGGGCCCAGCATTTT. Its protein is CASSQEGSGPEGAQHF.

This clonotype showed up just a few times. This chain uses TRBV4-1 with TRBJ1-2; D remains unclear. V was pared by 0 bases and J by 4 bases, with 12 bases between. Germline V gives CDR1 MGHRA, CDR2 YSYEKL. CDR3 length equals 15 residues. The CDR3, as DNA: TGCGCCAGCAGCCAAGATCCTTCATCCCCCTATGGCTACACCTTC. Protein sequence: CASSQDPSSPYGYTF.

The V call is TRBV7-2, the J call TRBJ2-5, with 11 bases lining up with TRBD2. CDR3 length equals 15 residues. The V gene's germline CDR1 is SGHTA and CDR2 FQGNSA. The junction had 8 bases not matched to a gene; V was cut back by 5 bases and J by 6 bases. As DNA, the CDR3 is TGTGCCAGCAGCCTTCTAGCGGGGGGTTTGCAGACCCAGTACTTC. Protein sequence: CASSLLAGGLQTQYF.

The V and J genes are TRBV4-3 and TRBJ1-5, with D unresolved. Germline values: CDR1 LGHNA, CDR2 YSLEER. CDR3 length: 15 residues. Trimming left V 0 bases short and J 7 bases short, with 13 bases between. The CDR3 region has the DNA TGCGCCAGCAGCCAAGATCCCCAAGGAGGGCAGCCCCAGCATTTT. The encoded protein is CASSQDPQGGQPQHF.

In its sample, this clonotype was seen a few times. The chain links TRBV6-2 or TRBV6-3 to TRBJ1-1; possible D gene TRBD1, 5 bases. The CDR3 has 15 amino acids. V dropped 0 bases and J dropped 4 bases, with 12 bases sitting between them. Per the germline V gene, CDR1 is MNHEY and CDR2 is SVGEGT. CDR3 protein: CASSYSQTQGTEAFF. The CDR3 nucleotides are TGTGCCAGCAGTTACTCTCAGACCCAGGGCACTGAAGCTTTCTTT.

This clonotype came up a few times. This sequence joins TRBV7-9 and TRBJ1-2, with 7 bases aligning to TRBD1. With V trimmed by 5 bases and J by 3 bases, 6 bases remained unmatched. The germline V gene encodes CDR1 SEHNR and CDR2 FQNEAQ (reference sequence). The CDR3 contains 14 residues. CDR3 DNA sequence: TGTGCCAGCAGCGGAGCAGGGGGTCACTATGGCTACACCTTC. It is translated as CASSGAGGHYGYTF. Complete variable domain (other parts from reference TRBV7-9 and TRBJ1-2): DTGVSQNPRHKITKRGQNVTFRCDPISEHNRLYWYRQTLGQGPEFLTYFQNEAQLEKSRLLSDRFSAERPKGSFSTLEIQRTEQGDSAMYLCASSGAGGHYGYTFGSGTRLTVV.

The CDR3 reads CATSRRENQPQHF. The CDR3 nucleotides are TGTGCCACCAGTCGCCGGGAGAATCAGCCCCAGCATTTT. The chain recombines TRBV24-1 with TRBJ1-5; D gene ambiguous. Per germline, CDR1 KGHDR and CDR2 SFDVKD. The CDR3 spans 13 residues. V was trimmed by 6 bases and J by 4 bases, leaving 9 bases between them.

The J gene is TRBJ1-2, the V gene TRBV12-3 or TRBV12-4; 7 nucleotides align to TRBD1. This CDR3 comprises 16 residues. V trimming: 0 bases; J trimming: 4 bases; junction bases outside the gene matches: 8. Written as DNA, the CDR3 is TGTGCCAGCAGTTTAGCGCGGGACAGCAAAATCTATGGCTACACCTTC. This gives the protein CASSLARDSKIYGYTF.

V gene TRBV9 combines with J gene TRBJ2-1; D uncertain. Trimming pared 4 bases from V and 3 bases from J, leaving 11 bases between. The CDR3 contains 14 residues. CDR1 is SGDLS, CDR2 YYNGEE, per germline. CDR3 in DNA: TGTGCCAGCAGCCCAGGTTGGAGCTACAATGAGCAGTTCTTC. This gives the protein CASSPGWSYNEQFF.

This clonotype came up a few times. The chain employs TRBV5-1 and TRBJ2-2; 7 bases align to TRBD1. Germline-derived CDR1 and CDR2 are SGHRS and YFSETQ. The CDR3 spans 14 residues. The J segment lost 7 bases and the V segment lost 1 base, leaving 4 bases of the junction unmatched. CDR3 residues: CASSLKGASGELFF. For the CDR3, the DNA is TGCGCCAGCAGCTTGAAGGGGGCCAGCGGGGAGCTGTTTTTT.

This clonotype has only a few counts. CDR3 DNA sequence: TGTGCCAGCCGGAGGGCCTCGCATGCTTTCTTT. Residues: CASRRASHAFF. The J gene is TRBJ1-1, the V gene TRBV7-3; D uncertain. This CDR3 is 11 amino acids long. Germline CDR1 SGHTA, CDR2 FQGTGA. V gave up 8 bases and J gave up 11 bases, with 15 bases separating them.

This clonotype was detected only a few times. The chain is built from TRBV7-3 and TRBJ2-1; D is possibly TRBD2 (6 bases). The CDR3 covers 16 residues. Looked up from germline, CDR1 is SGHTA and CDR2 is FQGTGA. V was pared by 3 bases and J by 6 bases, with 18 bases between. The CDR3 nucleotides read TGTGCCAGCAGCTTTATACCGGGAGCTGGGCCCAATGAGCAGTTCTTC. Translation gives CASSFIPGAGPNEQFF.

The chain uses TRBV7-6 and TRBJ1-1; 7 positions agree with TRBD1. Germline trimming cut 2 bases from V and 4 bases from J; bases unmatched to any gene: 7. The CDR3 is 15 amino acids. The V gene's germline CDR1 is SGHVS and CDR2 FNYEAQ. CDR3 region: CASSLQGGGGTEAFF. The CDR3 DNA follows: TGTGCCAGCAGCTTACAAGGGGGCGGTGGCACTGAAGCTTTCTTT.

The genes are TRBV7-9 and TRBJ2-2; 11 positions match TRBD1. The CDR3 totals 15 residues. Germline CDR1 reads SEHNR; CDR2 reads FQNEAQ (reference sequence). J lost 5 bases, V lost 8 bases, and 7 bases had no gene match. The CDR3 reads CASESRDRGTGELFF. CDR3 nucleotides: TGTGCCAGCGAGTCCAGGGACAGGGGGACCGGGGAGCTGTTTTTT.

The rearrangement joins TRBV27 to TRBJ2-3; no reliable D call. Germline CDR1 reads MNHEY; CDR2 reads SMNVEV (reference sequence). V lost 2 bases and J 1 base, leaving 13 bases between the germline ends. CDR3 length: 16 amino acids. The DNA of the CDR3 is TGTGCCAGCAGTTTAAGTATACTCCCCGGCACAGATACGCAGTATTTT. This encodes CASSLSILPGTDTQYF.